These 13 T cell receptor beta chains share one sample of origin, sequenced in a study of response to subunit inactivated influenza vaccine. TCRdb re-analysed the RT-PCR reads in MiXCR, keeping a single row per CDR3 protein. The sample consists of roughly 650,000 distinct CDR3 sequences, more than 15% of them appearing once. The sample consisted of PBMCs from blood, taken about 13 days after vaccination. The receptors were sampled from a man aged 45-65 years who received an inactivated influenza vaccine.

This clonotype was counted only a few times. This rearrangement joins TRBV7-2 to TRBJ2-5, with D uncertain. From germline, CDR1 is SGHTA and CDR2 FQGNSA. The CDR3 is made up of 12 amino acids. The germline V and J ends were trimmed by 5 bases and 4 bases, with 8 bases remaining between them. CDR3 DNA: TGTGCCAGCAGCGCCATAGTAGAGACCCAGTACTTC. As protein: CASSAIVETQYF.

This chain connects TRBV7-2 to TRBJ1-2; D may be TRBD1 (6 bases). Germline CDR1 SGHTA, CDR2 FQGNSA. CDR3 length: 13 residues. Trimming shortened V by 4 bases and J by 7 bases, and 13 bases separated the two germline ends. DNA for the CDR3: TGTGCCAGCAGCTCCCAGGGGCGGCGTGGCTACACCTTC. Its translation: CASSSQGRRGYTF.

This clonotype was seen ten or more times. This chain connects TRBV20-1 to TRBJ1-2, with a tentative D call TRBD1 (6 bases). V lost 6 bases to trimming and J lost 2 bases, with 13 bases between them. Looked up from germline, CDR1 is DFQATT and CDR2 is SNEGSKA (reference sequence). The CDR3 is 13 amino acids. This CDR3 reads CSAWGAPNYGYTF. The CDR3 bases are TGCAGTGCATGGGGGGCACCGAACTATGGCTACACCTTC.

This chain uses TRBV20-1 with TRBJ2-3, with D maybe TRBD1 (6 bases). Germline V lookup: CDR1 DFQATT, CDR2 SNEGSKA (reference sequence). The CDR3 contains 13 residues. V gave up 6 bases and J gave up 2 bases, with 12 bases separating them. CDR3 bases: TGCAGTGCCATGGACAGCAACACAGATACGCAGTATTTT. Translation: CSAMDSNTDTQYF.

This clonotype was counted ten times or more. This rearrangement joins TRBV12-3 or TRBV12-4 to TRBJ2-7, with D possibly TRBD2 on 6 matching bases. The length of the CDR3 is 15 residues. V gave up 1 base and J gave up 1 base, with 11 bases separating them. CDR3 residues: CASSLGAGGSYEQYF. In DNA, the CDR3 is TGTGCCAGCAGTTTAGGAGCGGGCGGATCCTACGAGCAGTACTTC.

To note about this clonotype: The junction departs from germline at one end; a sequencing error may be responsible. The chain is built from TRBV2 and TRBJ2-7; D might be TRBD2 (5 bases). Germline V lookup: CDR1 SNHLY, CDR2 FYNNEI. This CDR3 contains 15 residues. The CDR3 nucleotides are TGTGCCAGCAGTGAAGGGGCCCGGGGATCCTTCGAGCAGTACTTC. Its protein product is CASSEGARGSFEQYF.

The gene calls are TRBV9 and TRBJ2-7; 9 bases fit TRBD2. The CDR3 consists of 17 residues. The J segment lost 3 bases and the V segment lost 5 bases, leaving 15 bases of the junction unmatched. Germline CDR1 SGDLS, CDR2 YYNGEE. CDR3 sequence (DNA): TGTGCCAGCAGTCGCACGACTTCGGTAGCGGGAGTCTACGAGCAGTACTTC. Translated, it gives CASSRTTSVAGVYEQYF.

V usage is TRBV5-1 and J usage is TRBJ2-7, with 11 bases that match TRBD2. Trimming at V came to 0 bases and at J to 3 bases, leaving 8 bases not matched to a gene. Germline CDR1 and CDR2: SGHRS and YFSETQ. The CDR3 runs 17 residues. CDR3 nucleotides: TGCGCCAGCAGCTTGGAACTAGCGGGAGAGAGCGGCTACGAGCAGTACTTC. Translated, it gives CASSLELAGESGYEQYF.

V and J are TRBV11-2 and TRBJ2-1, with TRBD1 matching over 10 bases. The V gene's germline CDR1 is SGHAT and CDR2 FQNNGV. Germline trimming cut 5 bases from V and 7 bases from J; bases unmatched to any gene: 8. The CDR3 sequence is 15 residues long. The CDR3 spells CASSVRDRGGNEQFF. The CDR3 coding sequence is TGTGCCAGCAGCGTCCGGGACAGGGGAGGGAATGAGCAGTTCTTC.

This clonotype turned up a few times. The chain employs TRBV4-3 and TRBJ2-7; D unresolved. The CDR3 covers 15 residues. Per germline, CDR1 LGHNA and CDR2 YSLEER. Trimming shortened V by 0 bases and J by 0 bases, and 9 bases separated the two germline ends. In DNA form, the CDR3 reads TGCGCCAGCAGCCAAGATTGGCAGGTCTCCTACGAGCAGTACTTC. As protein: CASSQDWQVSYEQYF.

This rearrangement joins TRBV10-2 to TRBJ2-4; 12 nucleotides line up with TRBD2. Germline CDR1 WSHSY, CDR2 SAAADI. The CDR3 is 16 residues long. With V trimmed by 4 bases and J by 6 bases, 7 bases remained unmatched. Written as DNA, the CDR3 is TGCGCCAGCAGTGTTCTAGCGGGAGGGCCTCTAAACATTCAGTACTTC. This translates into CASSVLAGGPLNIQYF.

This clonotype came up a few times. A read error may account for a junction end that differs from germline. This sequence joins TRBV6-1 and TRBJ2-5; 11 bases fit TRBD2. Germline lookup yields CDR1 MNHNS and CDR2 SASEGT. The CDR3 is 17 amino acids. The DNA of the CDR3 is TGTGCCATCAGTGAAGCAAGGGGGACTAGCGGAAACATCATGCAGTACTTC. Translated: CAISEARGTSGNIMQYF.

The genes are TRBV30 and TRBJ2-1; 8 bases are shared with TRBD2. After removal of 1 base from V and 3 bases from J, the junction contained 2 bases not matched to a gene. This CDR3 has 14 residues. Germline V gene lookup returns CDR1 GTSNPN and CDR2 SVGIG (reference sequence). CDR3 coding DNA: TGTGCCTGGAGTGGGAGCGGGAGCTACAATGAGCAGTTCTTC. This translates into CAWSGSGSYNEQFF.